This paragraph covers one T cell receptor (beta chain) sequence. Measured with immunoSEQ multiplex PCR; TCRdb has only the in-frame clones, and not every one. The sample lists 75,000 to 90,000 clones; about 88% were seen once. The data originate from a study of blood T cell repertoires in COVID-19. Study-wide context: T cells, B-cell-depleted T cells, or PBMCs supplied cDNA or gDNA.

The CDR3 runs to 17 residues. After removal of 4 bases from V and 2 bases from J, the junction contained 10 bases not matched to a gene. Per germline, CDR1 SGHDT and CDR2 YYEEEE. Sample: peripheral blood. This sequence joins TRBV5-6 and TRBJ1-5; 9 nucleotides line up with TRBD1. The receptor was derived from a man older than 75 with active or convalescent COVID-19. The CDR3 is CASSLATGGFGNQPQHF. The CDR3 DNA sequence: TGTGCCAGCAGCCTCGCCACAGGGGGCTTCGGCAATCAGCCCCAGCATTTT.